Each of the 19 T cell receptor beta chains below was sequenced from the same sample in a study of blood T cell repertoires in COVID-19. Method: immunoSEQ multiplex PCR; TCRdb's copy keeps in-frame clones and lacks some. The sample includes 210,000 or so clones, 78% seen only once; the top ten take about 3%. Sample: peripheral blood. These receptors came from a woman aged 80 or older with active or convalescent COVID-19.

J is TRBJ1-1 and V is TRBV19; tentative D call: TRBD1 (5 bases). The CDR3 runs to 14 residues. CDR1 and CDR2 (germline): LNHDA, SQIVND (reference sequence). V lost 4 bases, J lost 4 bases, and 13 bases lay in between. The CDR3 region is CASSSPGGVTEAFF. The CDR3, as DNA: TGTGCCAGTAGTAGTCCGGGAGGGGTCACTGAAGCTTTCTTT. The full variable domain, in which reference TRBV19 and TRBJ1-1 provide the parts outside the CDR3, is DGGITQSPKYLFRKEGQNVTLSCEQNLNHDAMYWYRQDPGQGLRLIYYSQIVNDFQKGDIAEGYSVSREKKESFPLTVTSAQKNPTAFYLCASSSPGGVTEAFFGQGTRLTVV.

CDR3 bases: TGTGCCAGCAGCGTTTCCACGGGGGTTAATGAAAAACTGTTTTTT. Translated, it gives CASSVSTGVNEKLFF. V and J are TRBV9 and TRBJ1-4; D possibly corresponds to TRBD1 (5 bases). The germline gives CDR1 SGDLS, CDR2 YYNGEE. CDR3 length: 15 amino acids. Trimming left V 2 bases short and J 4 bases short, with 12 bases between.

CDR3 sequence reads: CASSVALQGLTDTQYF. In nucleotides, the CDR3 is TGTGCCAGCAGCGTAGCTCTCCAGGGGTTGACAGATACGCAGTATTTT. The V and J genes are TRBV9 and TRBJ2-3, with D possibly matching TRBD1 (6 bases). The CDR3 has 16 amino acids. Germline V gene data show CDR1 as SGDLS and CDR2 as YYNGEE. Trimming took 0 bases from V and 3 from J, leaving 14 bases between them.

This chain connects TRBV3-1 (or the pseudogene TRBV3-2) to TRBJ1-1; D not resolved. The CDR3 has 14 amino acids. Germline lookup yields CDR1 LGHDT and CDR2 YNNKEL (reference sequence). Trimming took off 1 base at V and 0 bases at J, with 6 bases between the two ends. CDR3 amino acids: CASSQVSLNTEAFF. In nucleotides, the CDR3 is TGTGCCAGCAGCCAAGTCTCCTTGAACACTGAAGCTTTCTTT.

The rearrangement links TRBV3-1 (or the pseudogene TRBV3-2) to TRBJ1-1; D remains unclear. The CDR3 runs to 15 residues. V was cut by 5 bases and J by 2 bases, with 15 bases left in between. Germline assignment: CDR1 LGHDT and CDR2 YNNKEL (reference sequence). This CDR3 is CASSSHSNFNTEAFF. In DNA form, the CDR3 reads TGTGCCAGCAGCTCACACAGTAATTTTAACACTGAAGCTTTCTTT.

CDR3: CASRLPEGPQHF. The DNA of the CDR3 is TGTGCCAGCCGCCTCCCTGAGGGGCCCCAGCATTTT. V gene TRBV19 combines with J gene TRBJ1-5; D remains unclear. Trimming removed 9 bases at V and 9 bases at J, with 15 bases between. Germline V gene data show CDR1 as LNHDA and CDR2 as SQIVND (reference sequence). CDR3 size: 12 residues.

This clone was observed a few times. The J gene is TRBJ1-3, the V gene TRBV5-4, with D perhaps TRBD1 (6 bases). CDR1 is SGHNT and CDR2 is YYREEE in the germline V gene (reference sequence). The CDR3 has 15 residues. V was clipped by 0 bases and J by 1 base, with 8 bases between them. The CDR3 DNA is TGTGCCAGCAGCTTGGGGGGGCGATCTGGAAACACCATATATTTT. This sequence encodes CASSLGGRSGNTIYF.

This chain uses TRBV6-5 with TRBJ2-3; TRBD1 matches 9 bases. V lost 2 bases and J lost 1; bases outside the gene matches: 4. In germline, CDR1 is MNHEY, CDR2 SVGAGI. CDR3 length: 16 amino acids. This CDR3 reads CASSYQRQGGTDTQYF. CDR3 sequence (DNA): TGTGCCAGCAGTTACCAGCGACAGGGGGGCACAGATACGCAGTATTTT.

The chain joins TRBV7-8 to TRBJ2-5; the match to TRBD1 covers 7 bases. CDR1 and CDR2 from the germline V gene are SGHVS and FQNEAQ. The CDR3 is made up of 14 amino acids. J lost 5 bases, V lost 4 bases, and 7 bases had no gene match. The CDR3 bases are TGTGCCAGCAGCTCAAACAGGGGAAGGGAGACCCAGTACTTC. Amino acid sequence: CASSSNRGRETQYF.

This clone was counted ten times or more. V is TRBV29-1 and J is TRBJ2-7, with 10 bases that match TRBD1. Germline CDR1 SQVTM, CDR2 ANQGSEA. V gave up 0 bases and J gave up 6 bases; unmatched junction bases: 5. The length of the CDR3 is 14 residues. CDR3 sequence (DNA): TGCAGCGTTGAAGACGGGACAGGGGTCCCCGAGCAGTACTTC. Amino acid sequence: CSVEDGTGVPEQYF.

This clone was recorded a few times. The rearrangement links TRBV6-5 to TRBJ1-2; tentative D call: TRBD1 (6 bases). V shed 6 bases and J shed 5 bases, with 16 bases lying between them. The germline CDR1 and CDR2 sequences are MNHEY and SVGAGI. The CDR3 loop spans 14 amino acids. The CDR3 sequence is CASRPSGRGYGYTF. In DNA form, the CDR3 reads TGTGCCAGCAGACCCAGTGGCAGGGGTTATGGCTACACCTTC.

This clone was seen a few times. The chain uses TRBV28 and TRBJ2-7, with TRBD1 matching over 10 bases. The CDR3 runs 13 residues. Germline V gene data show CDR1 as MDHEN and CDR2 as SYDVKM. With 3 bases clipped from V and 11 bases from J, the junction kept 7 bases outside the gene matches. CDR3 bases: TGTGCCAGCAGTTTGGTAGGACAGGGGGGAGAGTACTTC. Amino acid sequence: CASSLVGQGGEYF.

The chain carries TRBV5-1 and TRBJ2-3; 7 nucleotides match TRBD2. The V segment lost 0 bases and the J segment 2 bases; nucleotides outside the gene matches: 6. Germline CDR1 is SGHRS and CDR2 is YFSETQ. This CDR3 is 16 amino acids long. CDR3 amino acids: CASSLAAGVDTDTQYF. CDR3 in DNA: TGCGCCAGCAGCTTGGCGGCGGGGGTAGACACAGATACGCAGTATTTT.

The V call is TRBV5-4, the J call TRBJ2-1, with 13 bases aligning to TRBD2. The CDR3 consists of 17 residues. CDR1 and CDR2 from the germline V gene are SGHNT and YYREEE (reference sequence). The trim removed 5 bases at V and 3 bases at J, leaving 8 bases unmatched. CDR3 protein: CASSSELAGGRYNEQFF. The CDR3 DNA reads TGTGCCAGCAGTTCGGAACTAGCGGGGGGGCGCTACAATGAGCAGTTCTTC.

The genes are TRBV19 and TRBJ1-1, with 7 bases aligning to TRBD1. Germline V CDR1 and CDR2: LNHDA, SQIVND (reference sequence). This CDR3 spans 15 amino acids. Trimming removed 4 bases from V and 5 bases from J; junction bases left unmatched: 10. This CDR3 reads CASSKGARGVTEAFF. For the CDR3, the DNA is TGTGCCAGTAGTAAGGGGGCGCGGGGAGTAACTGAAGCTTTCTTT.

This chain joins TRBV30 and TRBJ2-2; perhaps TRBD2 as D (5 bases). The V gene's germline CDR1 is GTSNPN and CDR2 SVGIG (reference sequence). The germline V and J ends were trimmed by 5 bases and 3 bases, with 16 bases remaining between them. There are 15 residues in the CDR3. The CDR3 DNA reads TGTGCCTGGGCCGGAGACTACTTACACACCGGGGAGCTGTTTTTT. Residues: CAWAGDYLHTGELFF.

The chain is built from TRBV5-1 and TRBJ2-7, with 9 bases aligning to TRBD2. V dropped 0 bases and J dropped 2; count of bases not matched to a gene: 3. Germline-derived CDR1 and CDR2 are SGHRS and YFSETQ. The CDR3 length is 15 residues. The CDR3 loop is CASSLGGLAAYEQYF. The CDR3 DNA reads TGCGCCAGCAGCTTGGGGGGACTAGCTGCCTACGAGCAGTACTTC. Combining the CDR3 with reference TRBV5-1 and TRBJ2-7 gives the whole variable domain KAGVTQTPRYLIKTRGQQVTLSCSPISGHRSVSWYQQTPGQGLQFLFEYFSETQRNKGNFPGRFSGRQFSNSRSEMNVSTLELGDSALYLCASSLGGLAAYEQYFGPGTRLTVT.

In its sample, this clone was seen a few times. The rearrangement joins TRBV7-8 to TRBJ2-7; tentative D call: TRBD2 (5 bases). Germline CDR1 reads SGHVS; CDR2 reads FQNEAQ. The CDR3 runs to 14 residues. V shed 3 bases and J shed 0 bases, with 9 bases lying between them. This chain's CDR3 is CASSFGGGSYEQYF. The CDR3, as DNA: TGTGCCAGCAGCTTTGGAGGCGGCTCCTACGAGCAGTACTTC.

V gene TRBV27 combines with J gene TRBJ2-7, with 12 bases matching TRBD1. This CDR3 is built from 14 residues. CDR1 is MNHEY, CDR2 SMNVEV, per germline (reference sequence). J lost 4 bases, V lost 4 bases, and 2 bases had no gene match. CDR3 nucleotides: TGTGCCAGCAGTTCGGGACAGGGGGCTTACGAGCAGTACTTC. Protein sequence: CASSSGQGAYEQYF.